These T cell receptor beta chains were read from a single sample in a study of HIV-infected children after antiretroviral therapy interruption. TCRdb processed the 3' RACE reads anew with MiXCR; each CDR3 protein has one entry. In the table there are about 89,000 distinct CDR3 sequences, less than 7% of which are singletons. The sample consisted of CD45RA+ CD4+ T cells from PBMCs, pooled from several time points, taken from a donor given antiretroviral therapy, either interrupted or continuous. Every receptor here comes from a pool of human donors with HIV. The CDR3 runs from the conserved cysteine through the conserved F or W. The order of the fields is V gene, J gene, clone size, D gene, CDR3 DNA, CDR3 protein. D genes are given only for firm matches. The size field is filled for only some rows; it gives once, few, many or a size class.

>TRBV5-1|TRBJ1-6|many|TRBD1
TGCGCCAGCAGCTTTACCGGGACAGGGGATAATTCACCCCTCCACTTT
CASSFTGTGDNSPLHF
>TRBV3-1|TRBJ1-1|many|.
TGTGCCAGCAGCCAAGAAGGCGTCCAGGGGCCTGAAGCTTTCTTT
CASSQEGVQGPEAFF
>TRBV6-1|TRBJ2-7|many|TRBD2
TGTGCCAGCAGGACAGCGGGAGGCATCCACGAGCAGTACTTC
CASRTAGGIHEQYF
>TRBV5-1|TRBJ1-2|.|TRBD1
TGCGCCAGCAGCTTGGTCGGTACAGGGGGTGGCTACACCTTC
CASSLVGTGGGYTF
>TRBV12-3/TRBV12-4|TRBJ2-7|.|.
TGTGCCAGCAGCCACGGGCTTACCTACGTGCAGTACTTC
CASSHGLTYVQYF
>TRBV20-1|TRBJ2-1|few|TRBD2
TGCAGTGCTAGCCCGGTAGCGGGGACCAATGAGCAGTTCTTC
CSASPVAGTNEQFF
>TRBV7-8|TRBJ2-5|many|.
TGTGCCAGCAGATACGACAGAAGGCGCGCTGTCCAAGAGACCCAGTACTTC
CASRYDRRRAVQETQYF
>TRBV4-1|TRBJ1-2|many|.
TGCGCCAGCAGCCAACCCTCGGGCGGGGGAACCGGTGGCTACACCTTC
CASSQPSGGGTGGYTF
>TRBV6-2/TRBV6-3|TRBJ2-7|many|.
TGTGCCAGCAGGCCCTACAGGGAAGGGTCCTACGAGCAGTACTTC
CASRPYREGSYEQYF
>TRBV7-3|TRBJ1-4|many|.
TGTGCCAGCAGGCTCCAGGCCCCAGGCAGGGGTGAAAAACTGTTTTTT
CASRLQAPGRGEKLFF
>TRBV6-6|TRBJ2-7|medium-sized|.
TGTGCCAGCAGTTACCGGACGAACTACGAGCAGTACTTC
CASSYRTNYEQYF
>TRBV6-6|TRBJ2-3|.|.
TGTGCCAGCAGTTACCCCCCCGGCAGGGGTGACACAGATACGCAGTATTTT
CASSYPPGRGDTDTQYF
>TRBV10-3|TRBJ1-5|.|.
TGTGCCATCAGTGAGAACGGGCCCCAAGGGGGTCCTTGGCCCCAGCATTTT
CAISENGPQGGPWPQHF
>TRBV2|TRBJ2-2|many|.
TGTGCCAGCAGTGAAGAGATGAGTCTAGCGAATCCCGGGGAGCTGTTTTTT
CASSEEMSLANPGELFF
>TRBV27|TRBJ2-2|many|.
TGTGCCAGCAGTATACAGGGATCCCCCGGGGAGCTGTTTTTT
CASSIQGSPGELFF
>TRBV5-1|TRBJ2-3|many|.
TGCGCCAGCAGCTTGGACGGCGCCTCGGGCACAGATACGCAGTATTTT
CASSLDGASGTDTQYF
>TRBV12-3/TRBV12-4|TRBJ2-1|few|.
TGTGCCAGCAGTTTAATGGGACCGAAAAGCAATGAGCAGTTCTTC
CASSLMGPKSNEQFF
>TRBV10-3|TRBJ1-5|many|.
TGTGCCATCAGTGAGGTGGACAGCGCTTATCAGCCCCAGCATTTT
CAISEVDSAYQPQHF
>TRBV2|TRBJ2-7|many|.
TGTGCCAGCAGTGTTCGGCAGTCATCCTACGAGCAGTACTTC
CASSVRQSSYEQYF
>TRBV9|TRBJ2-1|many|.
TGTGCCAGCAGCGCAGGGTCGGGGTTATACAATGAGCAGTTCTTC
CASSAGSGLYNEQFF
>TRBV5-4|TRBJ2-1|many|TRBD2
TGTGCCAGCAGCCATGGGGGGGGGGATGAGCAGTTCTTC
CASSHGGGDEQFF
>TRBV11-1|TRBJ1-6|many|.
TGTGCCAGCAGCACTAGCCACTTGAGTTCACCCCTCCACTTT
CASSTSHLSSPLHF
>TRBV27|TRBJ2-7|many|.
TGTGCCAGCAGTTTAGAGGGACGCCCGGCATCCTACGAGCAGTACTTC
CASSLEGRPASYEQYF
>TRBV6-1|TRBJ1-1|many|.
TGTGCCAGCCGGGGGGATTCCATGAACACTGAAGCTTTCTTT
CASRGDSMNTEAFF